The 29 T cell receptor beta chains presented below share a single source sample, sequenced in a study of shared clonotypes between healthy human individuals (dated by TCRdb to about 2020). To prepare the library, the immunoSEQ multiplex PCR assay was applied. TCRdb's version of the immuneACCESS table is confined to in-frame rearrangements and falls short of the full clone set. An unresolved V gene accounts for under half of the shortfall where checked; the remainder is of unknown origin. The table for this sample lists around 700,000 clones; just over 90% of them were counted only once. The ten largest clones add up to about 24% of the sample. CD8 naive samples were CD45RO-negative cells positively selected for CCR7, giving a CD45RA+CCR7+ population that excluded TemRA cells. Sequencing was done on a sample of naive CD8+ T cells sorted from blood. The cell subset or site label of this sample denotes: CD45RA+CCR7+. The origin of the receptors is a man aged 25-45 years in good health.

The rearrangement joins TRBV10-1 to TRBJ1-1; D is unclear. V was trimmed by 0 bases and J by 0 bases, leaving 11 bases between them. This CDR3 has 16 amino acids. Per germline, CDR1 WNHNN and CDR2 SYGVQD (reference sequence). Here the CDR3 reads CASSESGNPLNTEAFF. The CDR3 nucleotides are TGCGCCAGCAGTGAGTCCGGGAATCCCCTGAACACTGAAGCTTTCTTT.

This rearrangement joins TRBV7-9 to TRBJ2-3; D remains ambiguous. Germline lookup yields CDR1 SEHNR and CDR2 FQNEAQ (reference sequence). V dropped 0 bases and J dropped 1 base, with 5 bases sitting between them. The CDR3 totals 14 residues. The CDR3: CASSLAIGTDTQYF. The CDR3 region has the DNA TGTGCCAGCAGCTTAGCTATCGGCACAGATACGCAGTATTTT.

The DNA of the CDR3 is TGTGCCAGCAGTCCCGGCCTTTTAGGGGGCGGTGGCCACGAGCAGTACTTC. It encodes CASSPGLLGGGGHEQYF. The chain recombines TRBV2 with TRBJ2-7; TRBD1 aligns across 7 bases. This CDR3 region has 17 residues. After removal of 5 bases from V and 5 bases from J, the junction contained 18 bases not matched to a gene. Germline V gives CDR1 SNHLY, CDR2 FYNNEI.

This clone was found once. CDR3 region: CASSADRGQYEQYF. For the CDR3, the DNA is TGTGCCAGCAGCGCTGACAGGGGGCAGTACGAGCAGTACTTC. The J gene is TRBJ2-7, the V gene TRBV5-6, with 10 bases matching TRBD1. J lost 4 bases, V lost 4 bases, and 5 bases had no gene match. This CDR3 region has 14 residues. Germline assignment: CDR1 SGHDT and CDR2 YYEEEE.

This clone appeared once. J is TRBJ2-1 and V is TRBV7-9; 9 bases are a match to TRBD2. This CDR3 spans 16 amino acids. Losses at the gene ends were 5 bases for V and 2 bases for J; bases not matched to a gene: 7. Germline lookup yields CDR1 SEHNR and CDR2 FQNEAQ (reference sequence). This chain's CDR3 is CASSAGTSWAYNEQFF. CDR3 in DNA: TGTGCCAGCAGCGCCGGGACTAGCTGGGCCTACAATGAGCAGTTCTTC.

This clone was observed many times. The chain combines TRBV28 with TRBJ2-1, with D perhaps matching TRBD1 (5 bases). Germline-derived CDR1 and CDR2 are MDHEN and SYDVKM. V was shortened by 6 bases and J by 8 bases, with 17 bases between the two germline ends. This CDR3 comprises 14 residues. The CDR3 protein is CASSPPLRQYEQFF. The CDR3 region has the DNA TGTGCCAGCAGCCCACCACTTAGACAGTATGAGCAGTTCTTC.

CDR3 nucleotides: TGTGCCAGCAGCCTTATCACGGGACAGGGCTTTGGCAAAAACATTCAGTACTTC. Its protein is CASSLITGQGFGKNIQYF. The rearrangement links TRBV14 to TRBJ2-4, with TRBD1 matching over 9 bases. Germline CDR1 SGHDN, CDR2 FVKESK. The CDR3 length is 18 residues. V lost 4 bases and J lost 3; bases outside the gene matches: 13. The variable domain in full, with the rest retrieved from reference TRBV14 and TRBJ2-4, is EAGVTQFPSHSVIEKGQTVTLRCDPISGHDNLYWYRRVMGKEIKFLLHFVKESKQDESGMPNNRFLAERTGGTYSTLKVQPAELEDSGVYFCASSLITGQGFGKNIQYFGAGTRLSVL.

A remark on this clone: Other DNA sequences within the sample encode an identical CDR3. The chain's CDR3 is CASSGLGYTF. The CDR3 bases are TGTGCCAGCTCAGGTCTCGGCTACACCTTC. The genes are TRBV9 and TRBJ1-2; no reliable D call. V was cut by 7 bases and J by 8 bases, with 9 bases left in between. The CDR3 loop spans 10 amino acids. Germline values: CDR1 SGDLS, CDR2 YYNGEE. Full variable domain (remainder filled in from reference TRBV9 and TRBJ1-2): DSGVTQTPKHLITATGQRVTLRCSPRSGDLSVYWYQQSLDQGLQFLIQYYNGEERAKGNILERFSAQQFPDLHSELNLSSLELGDSALYFCASSGLGYTFGSGTRLTVV.

This clone was counted a single time. The sample has other DNA sequences that encode this CDR3 too. The chain carries TRBV6-1 and TRBJ1-3; unclear D gene. V lost 3 bases and J 1 base, leaving 7 bases between the germline ends. The CDR3 contains 14 residues. Germline V CDR1 and CDR2: MNHNS, SASEGT. The DNA of the CDR3 is TGTGCCAGCAGTGATCCGGGATCTGGAAACACCATATATTTT. As protein: CASSDPGSGNTIYF.

This sequence joins TRBV19 and TRBJ2-3; D unresolved. The CDR3 consists of 14 residues. V was cut by 2 bases and J by 3 bases, with 9 bases left in between. Per the germline V gene, CDR1 is LNHDA and CDR2 is SQIVND (reference sequence). The CDR3: CASSIIDGTDTQYF. As DNA, the CDR3 is TGTGCCAGTAGTATAATAGACGGGACAGATACGCAGTATTTT. Combining the CDR3 with reference TRBV19 and TRBJ2-3 gives the whole variable domain DGGITQSPKYLFRKEGQNVTLSCEQNLNHDAMYWYRQDPGQGLRLIYYSQIVNDFQKGDIAEGYSVSREKKESFPLTVTSAQKNPTAFYLCASSIIDGTDTQYFGPGTRLTVL.

The gene calls are TRBV19 and TRBJ2-7; D unclear. The CDR3 extends over 13 amino acids. The V end lost 3 bases, the J end lost 2 bases, and 8 bases lay between the germline ends. CDR1 is LNHDA, CDR2 SQIVND, per germline (reference sequence). As DNA, the CDR3 is TGTGCCAGTAGTATGGTTACACCCTACGAGCAGTACTTC. This gives the protein CASSMVTPYEQYF.

There are a few counts of this clone. The chain has TRBV25-1 and TRBJ1-5; 7 bases align to TRBD1. Germline assignment: CDR1 MGHDK and CDR2 SYGVNS. The CDR3 runs 13 residues. Unmatched junction bases numbered 3, after V lost 6 bases and J lost 4 bases. The CDR3 sequence: CASRGTENQPQHF. CDR3 bases: TGTGCCAGCAGGGGGACAGAGAATCAGCCCCAGCATTTT.

The V gene is TRBV28, the J gene TRBJ1-5; D gene uncertain. Germline loops: CDR1 MDHEN, CDR2 SYDVKM. This CDR3 spans 13 amino acids. Trimming took off 7 bases at V and 6 bases at J, with 13 bases between the two ends. CDR3 in DNA: TGTGCCAGCACCCGCGTGGCGGGTCAGCCCCAGCATTTT. Its protein product is CASTRVAGQPQHF.

This clone has only one observation. This rearrangement joins TRBV6-5 to TRBJ2-7, with TRBD2 matching over 7 bases. The V segment lost 6 bases and the J segment 3 bases; nucleotides outside the gene matches: 11. This CDR3 is built from 15 residues. Per the germline V gene, CDR1 is MNHEY and CDR2 is SVGAGI. The CDR3 here is CASSPRLAEFYEQYF. CDR3 DNA: TGTGCCAGCAGCCCCAGGCTAGCGGAGTTCTACGAGCAGTACTTC.

The chain uses TRBV2 and TRBJ2-7; 10 positions match TRBD2. CDR1 SNHLY and CDR2 FYNNEI come from the germline V gene. The CDR3 runs 14 residues. J was trimmed by 12 bases and V by 3 bases; bases with no gene match: 11. CDR3 DNA: TGTGCCAGCAGTGAGACTAGCGGGCTCCTCTCACCGTACTTC. Translation gives CASSETSGLLSPYF.

The chain has TRBV27 and TRBJ2-1, with D possibly matching TRBD1 (5 bases). The CDR3 spans 14 residues. Germline lookup yields CDR1 MNHEY and CDR2 SMNVEV (reference sequence). Trimming removed 7 bases at V and 2 bases at J, with 12 bases between. The CDR3 region has the DNA TGTGCCAGCAAGTTCCAGGGTCCCTACAATGAGCAGTTCTTC. Translating it yields CASKFQGPYNEQFF.

The V gene is TRBV28, the J gene TRBJ2-1; 10 positions match TRBD2. The V segment lost 5 bases and the J segment 7 bases; nucleotides outside the gene matches: 8. Germline lookup yields CDR1 MDHEN and CDR2 SYDVKM. This CDR3 spans 15 amino acids. The CDR3 reads CASSALAGVSNEQFF. The CDR3 DNA is TGTGCCAGCAGTGCCCTAGCGGGAGTGTCTAATGAGCAGTTCTTC.

Of note for this clone: A junction end diverges from the germline sequence, so it may reflect a read error. DNA of the CDR3: TGTGCCAGCTCACCTGGGACAGGGGATGGCAACTATGGCTACACTTTC. As protein: CASSPGTGDGNYGYTF. The V and J genes are TRBV18 and TRBJ1-2; 10 bases line up with TRBD1. The CDR3 length is 16 residues. Per germline, CDR1 KGHSH and CDR2 LQKENI.

V gene TRBV10-3 combines with J gene TRBJ2-7; perhaps TRBD1 as D (5 bases). This CDR3 has 13 amino acids. From germline, CDR1 is ENHRY and CDR2 SYGVKD. V lost 6 bases and J lost 0, with 9 bases in between. The CDR3 DNA reads as TGTGCCATCAGGGGGCCCCTCTCCTACGAGCAGTACTTC. This gives the protein CAIRGPLSYEQYF.

The chain couples TRBV29-1 to TRBJ1-2; D uncertain. Germline V lookup: CDR1 SQVTM, CDR2 ANQGSEA. The CDR3 is 10 amino acids. CDR3 protein: CSTMMDGYTF. DNA for the CDR3: TGCAGTACTATGATGGATGGCTACACCTTC.

The chain is built from TRBV7-2 and TRBJ2-7; TRBD2 agrees at 8 bases. Germline V lookup: CDR1 SGHTA, CDR2 FQGNSA. V dropped 3 bases and J dropped 3; count of bases not matched to a gene: 4. The CDR3 runs 14 residues. CDR3 in amino acids: CASSFELADYEQYF. The DNA for the CDR3 is TGTGCCAGCAGCTTCGAACTAGCGGACTACGAGCAGTACTTC.

V usage is TRBV5-5 and J usage is TRBJ2-7, with 12 positions matching TRBD2. The germline V gene has CDR1 SGHKS and CDR2 YYEKEE (reference sequence). This CDR3 region has 19 residues. With V trimmed by 3 bases and J by 1 base, 14 bases remained unmatched. CDR3 region: CASSSEGTSGPRSSYEQYF. CDR3 coding DNA: TGTGCCAGCAGCTCGGAAGGGACTAGCGGGCCGCGCTCTTCCTACGAGCAGTACTTC.

This sequence joins TRBV7-9 and TRBJ2-3, with 7 bases fitting TRBD2. The trim removed 5 bases at V and 2 bases at J, leaving 7 bases unmatched. The CDR3 extends over 15 amino acids. Per germline, CDR1 SEHNR and CDR2 FQNEAQ (reference sequence). DNA for the CDR3: TGTGCCAGCAGCCCCCTCGCGGGAGTCACAGATACGCAGTATTTT. It yields the protein CASSPLAGVTDTQYF.

The chain employs TRBV7-2 and TRBJ2-1; 7 bases are shared with TRBD2. J gave up 14 bases and V 1 base, and 8 bases lay outside the gene matches. The CDR3 extends over 13 amino acids. Germline CDR1 SGHTA, CDR2 FQGNSA. This CDR3 is CASSLVTGGGEFF. CDR3 coding DNA: TGTGCCAGCAGCTTAGTCACGGGGGGAGGGGAGTTCTTC.

V usage is TRBV4-1 and J usage is TRBJ1-1; the match to TRBD1 covers 11 bases. Germline CDR1 reads MGHRA; CDR2 reads YSYEKL. The CDR3 has 16 residues. With V trimmed by 0 bases and J by 4 bases, 4 bases remained unmatched. The CDR3 loop reads CASSQDDGTGGTEAFF. In DNA, the CDR3 is TGCGCCAGCAGCCAAGATGACGGGACAGGGGGCACTGAAGCTTTCTTT.

The chain has TRBV4-1 and TRBJ2-1; D is undetermined. The CDR3 extends over 14 amino acids. Germline CDR1 reads MGHRA; CDR2 reads YSYEKL. Deletions cut 0 bases from V and 4 bases from J, with 7 bases between. The CDR3 loop reads CASSQDDLYNEQFF. CDR3 sequence (DNA): TGCGCCAGCAGCCAAGACGACTTGTACAATGAGCAGTTCTTC.

The chain has TRBV27 and TRBJ1-1, with 10 bases identical to TRBD1. CDR3 length equals 14 residues. V gave up 7 bases and J gave up 4 bases; unmatched junction bases: 6. Germline V gene sequence: CDR1 MNHEY, CDR2 SMNVEV (reference sequence). The CDR3 DNA reads TGTGCCAGCAATCGACAGGGGGCTGTCACTGAAGCTTTCTTT. It specifies CASNRQGAVTEAFF.

The chain recombines TRBV9 with TRBJ2-3, with TRBD2 identical over 10 bases. Losses at the gene ends were 3 bases for V and 2 bases for J; bases not matched to a gene: 3. Germline V lookup: CDR1 SGDLS, CDR2 YYNGEE. The CDR3 spans 15 residues. Here the CDR3 reads CASSELAGNTDTQYF. The CDR3 region has the DNA TGTGCCAGCAGCGAACTAGCGGGAAACACAGATACGCAGTATTTT.

This clone occurred once. The J gene is TRBJ2-7, the V gene TRBV11-3, with D unresolved. Trimming stripped 4 bases from V and 7 bases from J, with 17 bases between. In germline, CDR1 is SGHNT, CDR2 YENEEA. The CDR3 loop spans 14 amino acids. The CDR3 reads CASSSYPDGFEQYF. As DNA, the CDR3 is TGTGCCAGCAGCTCGTACCCGGACGGCTTTGAGCAGTACTTC.